The present T cell receptor beta chain was sequenced within a study of T cell responses to AZD1222 COVID-19 vaccine. Here immunoSEQ multiplex PCR was the method, and the copy in TCRdb shows in-frame clones only, minus some. The table lists 100,000 to 120,000 clones, about four fifths of them singletons. The CDR3 is made up of 15 amino acids. Germline CDR1 SGHNT, CDR2 YYREEE (reference sequence). The germline V and J ends were trimmed by 5 bases and 0 bases, with 14 bases remaining between them. Worth noting for this clone: Its antigen is not identified.

Study results and limitations: Only a handful of people who got AZD1222 tested seropositive at baseline. Spike-specific TCR breadth and depth rose after two AZD1222 doses. Mostly white British, mostly female donors; authors suggested clonal diversity may be underestimated.

This sample comprised peripheral blood, obtained on day 0 of AZD1222 vaccination. The genes are TRBV5-4 and TRBJ1-2, with D possibly TRBD1 on 6 matching bases. The TCR comes from an adult in good health. The CDR3 loop reads CASRGGQNSNYGYTF. CDR3 DNA sequence: TGTGCCAGCAGGGGCGGACAGAACTCTAACTATGGCTACACCTTC.